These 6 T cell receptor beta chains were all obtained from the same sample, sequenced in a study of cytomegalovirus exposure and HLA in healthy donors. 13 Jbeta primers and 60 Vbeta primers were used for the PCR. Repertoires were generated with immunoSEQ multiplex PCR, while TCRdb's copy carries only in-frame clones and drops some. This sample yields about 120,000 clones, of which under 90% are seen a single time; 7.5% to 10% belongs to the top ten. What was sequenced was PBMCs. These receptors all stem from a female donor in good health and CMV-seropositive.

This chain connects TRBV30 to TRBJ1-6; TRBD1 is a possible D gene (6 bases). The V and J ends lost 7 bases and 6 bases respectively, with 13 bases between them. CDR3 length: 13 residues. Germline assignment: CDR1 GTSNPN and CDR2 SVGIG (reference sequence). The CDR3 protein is CASYSRGNSPLHF. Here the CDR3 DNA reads TGTGCCTCGTACAGCAGGGGTAATTCACCCCTCCACTTT.

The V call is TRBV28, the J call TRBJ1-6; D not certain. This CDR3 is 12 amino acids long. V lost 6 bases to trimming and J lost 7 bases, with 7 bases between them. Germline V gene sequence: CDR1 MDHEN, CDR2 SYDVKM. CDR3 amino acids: CASSPTNSPLHF. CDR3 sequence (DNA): TGTGCCAGCAGCCCAACAAATTCACCCCTCCACTTT.

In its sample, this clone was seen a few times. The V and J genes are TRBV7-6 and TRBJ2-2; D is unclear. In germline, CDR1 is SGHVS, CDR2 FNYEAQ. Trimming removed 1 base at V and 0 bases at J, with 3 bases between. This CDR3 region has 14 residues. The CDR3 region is CASSLGTNTGELFF. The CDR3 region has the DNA TGTGCCAGCAGCTTAGGTACGAACACCGGGGAGCTGTTTTTT.

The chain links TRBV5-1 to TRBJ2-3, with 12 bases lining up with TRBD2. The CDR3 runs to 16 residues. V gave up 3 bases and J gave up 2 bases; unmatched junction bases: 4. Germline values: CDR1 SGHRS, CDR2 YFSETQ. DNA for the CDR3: TGCGCCAGCAGCTCCGGACTAGCGGGAAACACAGATACGCAGTATTTT. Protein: CASSSGLAGNTDTQYF.

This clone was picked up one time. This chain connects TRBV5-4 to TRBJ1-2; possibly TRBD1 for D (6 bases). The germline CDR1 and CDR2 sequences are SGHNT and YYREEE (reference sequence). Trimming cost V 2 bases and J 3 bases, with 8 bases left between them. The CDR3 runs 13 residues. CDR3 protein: CASSFSGDYGYTF. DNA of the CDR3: TGTGCCAGCAGCTTTTCAGGGGACTATGGCTACACCTTC.

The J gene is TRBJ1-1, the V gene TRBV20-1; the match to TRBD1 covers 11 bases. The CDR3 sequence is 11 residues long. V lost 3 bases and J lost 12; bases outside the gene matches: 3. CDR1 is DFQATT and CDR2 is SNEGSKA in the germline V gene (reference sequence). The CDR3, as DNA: TGCAGTGCTAGGGACAGGGGGCCGTCTTTCTTT. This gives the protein CSARDRGPSFF.